The TCR beta chain described here comes from a study of blood T cell repertoires in COVID-19. Study-wide context: From T cells, B-cell-depleted T cells, or PBMCs came the material, which was cDNA or gDNA.

V gave up 4 bases and J gave up 1 base; unmatched junction bases: 8. This CDR3 is built from 17 residues. Germline V gene data show CDR1 as SGHRS and CDR2 as YFSETQ. How the authors handled the data: Counts of nucleated cells, estimated from reference gene primer amplification, were obtained. Assay used: immunoSEQ multiplex PCR; TCRdb lists only in-frame clones, some missing. V and J calls plus clone size are reproduced from that table; the DNA served to infer D and trimming. The sample holds 200,000 to 250,000 clones, roughly 87% seen once. Ages ranged from about 18 to 90 years, with residence in around 24 US areas. Categorization into cohorts depended on clinical history that participants reported.

The chain links TRBV5-1 to TRBJ1-2, with 12 positions matching TRBD1. The clonotype comes from a woman under 40 with acute COVID-19. The sequenced material came from PBMCs or T cells enriched from blood (not recorded which). CDR3 protein: CASSKGQGARSNYGYTF. CDR3 bases: TGCGCCAGCAGCAAGGGACAGGGGGCGCGGAGTAACTATGGCTACACCTTC. Full variable domain (missing parts from reference TRBV5-1 and TRBJ1-2): KAGVTQTPRYLIKTRGQQVTLSCSPISGHRSVSWYQQTPGQGLQFLFEYFSETQRNKGNFPGRFSGRQFSNSRSEMNVSTLELGDSALYLCASSKGQGARSNYGYTFGSGTRLTVV.